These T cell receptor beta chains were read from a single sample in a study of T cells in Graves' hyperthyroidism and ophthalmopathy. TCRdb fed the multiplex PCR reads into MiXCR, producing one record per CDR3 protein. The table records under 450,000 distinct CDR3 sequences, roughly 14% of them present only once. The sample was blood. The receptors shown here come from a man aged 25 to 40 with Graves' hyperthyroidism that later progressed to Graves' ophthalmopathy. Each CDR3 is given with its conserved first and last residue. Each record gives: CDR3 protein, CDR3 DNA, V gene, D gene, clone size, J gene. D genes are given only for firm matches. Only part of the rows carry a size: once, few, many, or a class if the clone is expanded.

cdr3_aa: CASSPSLAKNIQHF; cdr3_nt: TGTGCCAGCAGCCCCAGCCTAGCCAAAAACATTCAGCACTTC; v_call: TRBV3-1; d_call: -; clone_size: -; j_call: TRBJ2-4
cdr3_aa: CATSSAIRAYGYTF; cdr3_nt: TGTGCCACCAGCAGCGCAATTCGGGCTTATGGCTACACCTTC; v_call: TRBV15; d_call: -; clone_size: many; j_call: TRBJ1-2
cdr3_aa: CATSRGSGYGYTF; cdr3_nt: TGTGCCACCAGCAGGGGCAGTGGCTATGGCTACACCTTC; v_call: TRBV15; d_call: -; clone_size: many; j_call: TRBJ1-2
cdr3_aa: CASSSQTPSNQPQHF; cdr3_nt: TGTGCCAGCAGCTCCCAGACACCTAGCAATCAGCCCCAGCATTTT; v_call: TRBV7-8; d_call: -; clone_size: many; j_call: TRBJ1-5
cdr3_aa: CASRPIVGRPPYEQYF; cdr3_nt: TGTGCCAGCAGACCCATAGTGGGCAGGCCCCCCTACGAGCAGTACTTC; v_call: TRBV11-2; d_call: -; clone_size: -; j_call: TRBJ2-7
cdr3_aa: CASRVGAGRNIQYF; cdr3_nt: TGTGCCAGCAGGGTCGGGGCGGGGCGAAACATTCAGTACTTC; v_call: TRBV2; d_call: -; clone_size: few; j_call: TRBJ2-4
cdr3_aa: CSASQGGVAQPQHF; cdr3_nt: TGCAGTGCTAGCCAGGGAGGCGTTGCTCAGCCCCAGCATTTT; v_call: TRBV20-1; d_call: -; clone_size: many; j_call: TRBJ1-5
cdr3_aa: CASTQTSGEQYF; cdr3_nt: TGTGCCAGCACCCAGACTAGCGGCGAGCAGTACTTC; v_call: TRBV2; d_call: TRBD2; clone_size: many; j_call: TRBJ2-7
cdr3_aa: CASSFLAGYNEQFF; cdr3_nt: TGTGCCAGCAGTTTTTTAGCGGGGTACAATGAGCAGTTCTTC; v_call: TRBV12-3/TRBV12-4; d_call: TRBD2; clone_size: many; j_call: TRBJ2-1
cdr3_aa: CASSVALSVDEQFF; cdr3_nt: TGTGCCAGCAGCGTAGCTCTCTCTGTGGATGAGCAGTTCTTC; v_call: TRBV9; d_call: -; clone_size: -; j_call: TRBJ2-1
cdr3_aa: CASSLSDRPSEQFF; cdr3_nt: TGTGCCAGCAGCTTGAGTGACAGGCCAAGCGAGCAGTTCTTC; v_call: TRBV5-4; d_call: -; clone_size: -; j_call: TRBJ2-1
cdr3_aa: CASSPRRGGNNEQFF; cdr3_nt: TGTGCCAGCAGCCCCAGGCGGGGGGGGAACAATGAGCAGTTCTTC; v_call: TRBV7-2; d_call: TRBD2; clone_size: many; j_call: TRBJ2-1
cdr3_aa: CASSLLMGSYTF; cdr3_nt: TGTGCCAGCAGCCTCCTCATGGGAAGCTACACCTTC; v_call: TRBV3-1; d_call: -; clone_size: few; j_call: TRBJ1-2
cdr3_aa: CASSLARAVSNQPQHF; cdr3_nt: TGTGCCAGCAGCTTAGCGCGGGCAGTTAGCAATCAGCCCCAGCATTTT; v_call: TRBV7-8; d_call: -; clone_size: -; j_call: TRBJ1-5
cdr3_aa: CASSLVSGGIYEQYF; cdr3_nt: TGTGCCAGCAGCTTAGTATCGGGGGGGATCTACGAGCAGTACTTC; v_call: TRBV7-9; d_call: TRBD2; clone_size: few; j_call: TRBJ2-7
cdr3_aa: CASSQGQGSYNEQFF; cdr3_nt: TGCGCCAGCAGCCAAGGACAGGGTTCCTACAATGAGCAGTTCTTC; v_call: TRBV4-1; d_call: TRBD1; clone_size: -; j_call: TRBJ2-1
cdr3_aa: CASSKSYRGNIQYF; cdr3_nt: TGTGCCAGCAGCAAGTCCTACCGGGGTAACATTCAGTACTTC; v_call: TRBV12-3/TRBV12-4; d_call: -; clone_size: many; j_call: TRBJ2-4
cdr3_aa: CASSLGLAVYTQYF; cdr3_nt: TGTGCCAGCAGTTTAGGGCTAGCCGTGTATACGCAGTATTTT; v_call: TRBV28; d_call: -; clone_size: many; j_call: TRBJ2-3
cdr3_aa: CASSEQGARTYEQYF; cdr3_nt: TGTGCCAGCTCAGAGCAGGGGGCGCGAACCTACGAGCAGTACTTC; v_call: TRBV18; d_call: TRBD1; clone_size: few; j_call: TRBJ2-7
cdr3_aa: CASTMGQNTGELFF; cdr3_nt: TGTGCCAGCACCATGGGACAGAACACCGGGGAGCTGTTTTTT; v_call: TRBV27; d_call: -; clone_size: many; j_call: TRBJ2-2
cdr3_aa: CASSLENNEQFF; cdr3_nt: TGCGCCAGCAGCTTGGAAAACAATGAGCAGTTCTTC; v_call: TRBV5-1; d_call: -; clone_size: many; j_call: TRBJ2-1
cdr3_aa: CASSLSTGGAAFF; cdr3_nt: TGTGCCAGCAGCTTATCCACAGGGGGAGCCGCTTTCTTT; v_call: TRBV7-9; d_call: TRBD1; clone_size: -; j_call: TRBJ1-1
cdr3_aa: CASSEQFGYTF; cdr3_nt: TGTGCCAGCAGTGAGCAGTTCGGCTACACCTTC; v_call: TRBV28; d_call: -; clone_size: -; j_call: TRBJ1-2
cdr3_aa: CSARLRSSYNSPLHF; cdr3_nt: TGCAGTGCTAGACTTAGGAGCTCCTATAATTCACCCCTCCACTTT; v_call: TRBV20-1; d_call: -; clone_size: -; j_call: TRBJ1-6
cdr3_aa: CAWSVQASGARSNEQFF; cdr3_nt: TGTGCCTGGAGTGTACAGGCTAGCGGTGCCCGAAGTAATGAGCAGTTCTTC; v_call: TRBV30; d_call: TRBD2; clone_size: few; j_call: TRBJ2-1
cdr3_aa: CAGLAEYEQYF; cdr3_nt: TGCGCGGGACTAGCGGAGTACGAGCAGTACTTC; v_call: TRBV29-1; d_call: TRBD2; clone_size: -; j_call: TRBJ2-7
cdr3_aa: CASSLLAGTGENNEQFF; cdr3_nt: TGTGCCAGCAGCTTGCTAGCGGGGACAGGGGAGAACAATGAGCAGTTCTTC; v_call: TRBV7-2; d_call: -; clone_size: -; j_call: TRBJ2-1
cdr3_aa: CASTPRQPNTGELFF; cdr3_nt: TGCGCCAGCACCCCCCGACAACCGAACACCGGGGAGCTGTTTTTT; v_call: TRBV5-1; d_call: -; clone_size: many; j_call: TRBJ2-2
cdr3_aa: CASSHQGRASGNTIYF; cdr3_nt: TGTGCCAGCAGCCATCAAGGTAGAGCCTCTGGAAACACCATATATTTT; v_call: TRBV3-1; d_call: -; clone_size: few; j_call: TRBJ1-3
cdr3_aa: CASSAAPYEQYF; cdr3_nt: TGTGCCAGCAGTGCTGCTCCCTACGAGCAGTACTTC; v_call: TRBV2; d_call: -; clone_size: few; j_call: TRBJ2-7
cdr3_aa: CASSQDWGRTEKLFF; cdr3_nt: TGTGCCAGCAGCCAAGATTGGGGGAGGACTGAAAAACTGTTTTTT; v_call: TRBV4-2; d_call: -; clone_size: -; j_call: TRBJ1-4
cdr3_aa: CASSGPVRGPKKSSYEQYF; cdr3_nt: TGTGCCAGCAGTGGCCCGGTGCGGGGGCCAAAAAAGAGCTCCTACGAGCAGTACTTC; v_call: TRBV28; d_call: -; clone_size: few; j_call: TRBJ2-7
cdr3_aa: CSARRTGAAKPQHF; cdr3_nt: TGCAGTGCTAGACGGACAGGGGCCGCAAAGCCCCAGCATTTT; v_call: TRBV20-1; d_call: TRBD1; clone_size: -; j_call: TRBJ1-5
cdr3_aa: CASSPGSHEQYF; cdr3_nt: TGTGCCAGCAGCCCAGGGTCCCACGAGCAGTACTTC; v_call: TRBV7-9; d_call: -; clone_size: many; j_call: TRBJ2-7
cdr3_aa: CASSHKGAEPTDTQYF; cdr3_nt: TGCGCCAGCAGCCATAAAGGTGCGGAGCCCACAGATACGCAGTATTTT; v_call: TRBV4-1; d_call: -; clone_size: few; j_call: TRBJ2-3
cdr3_aa: CASSLDLGHTFYEQYF; cdr3_nt: TGTGCCAGCAGCTTAGATCTGGGCCACACCTTCTACGAGCAGTACTTC; v_call: TRBV11-2; d_call: -; clone_size: -; j_call: TRBJ2-7
cdr3_aa: CASGLVLGQGYTDTQYF; cdr3_nt: TGTGCTAGTGGTTTGGTACTGGGACAGGGCTACACAGATACGCAGTATTTT; v_call: TRBV12-5; d_call: TRBD1; clone_size: many; j_call: TRBJ2-3
cdr3_aa: CASSLGRGEKLFF; cdr3_nt: TGTGCCAGCAGTTTAGGCAGGGGGGAAAAACTGTTTTTT; v_call: TRBV5-1; d_call: TRBD1; clone_size: many; j_call: TRBJ1-4
cdr3_aa: CASSLRDSFYGYTF; cdr3_nt: TGTGCCAGCAGTTTAAGGGACAGCTTCTATGGCTACACCTTC; v_call: TRBV28; d_call: TRBD1; clone_size: -; j_call: TRBJ1-2
cdr3_aa: CASSLDAGGLETQYF; cdr3_nt: TGTGCCAGCAGCTTAGATGCGGGGGGGCTAGAGACCCAGTACTTC; v_call: TRBV11-2; d_call: TRBD2; clone_size: many; j_call: TRBJ2-5
cdr3_aa: CASSWGTAQETQYF; cdr3_nt: TGCGCCAGCAGCTGGGGGACGGCACAAGAGACCCAGTACTTC; v_call: TRBV5-1; d_call: -; clone_size: many; j_call: TRBJ2-5
cdr3_aa: CASSLETGGVEFF; cdr3_nt: TGTGCCAGCAGCTTAGAAACCGGGGGGGTGGAGTTCTTC; v_call: TRBV7-2; d_call: TRBD2; clone_size: many; j_call: TRBJ2-1
cdr3_aa: CSVGLASYEQYF; cdr3_nt: TGCAGCGTGGGGTTGGCCTCCTACGAGCAGTACTTC; v_call: TRBV29-1; d_call: -; clone_size: -; j_call: TRBJ2-7
cdr3_aa: CAWSAGLAGGKETQYF; cdr3_nt: TGTGCCTGGAGTGCCGGACTAGCGGGGGGAAAAGAGACCCAGTACTTC; v_call: TRBV30; d_call: TRBD2; clone_size: -; j_call: TRBJ2-5
cdr3_aa: CASGLVRRGGSYNEQFF; cdr3_nt: TGTGCTAGTGGTTTGGTAAGGAGGGGCGGCTCCTACAATGAGCAGTTCTTC; v_call: TRBV12-5; d_call: -; clone_size: many; j_call: TRBJ2-1
cdr3_aa: CASSEADRGYEQYF; cdr3_nt: TGCGCCAGCAGTGAGGCGGACAGGGGCTACGAGCAGTACTTC; v_call: TRBV10-2; d_call: TRBD1; clone_size: many; j_call: TRBJ2-7
cdr3_aa: CASSSGTSGGRWDQETQYF; cdr3_nt: TGTGCCAGCAGCTCCGGGACTAGCGGGGGAAGGTGGGACCAAGAGACCCAGTACTTC; v_call: TRBV7-3; d_call: TRBD2; clone_size: -; j_call: TRBJ2-5
cdr3_aa: CASSIQGRGETQYF; cdr3_nt: TGTGCCAGCAGCATTCAGGGGCGGGGAGAGACCCAGTACTTC; v_call: TRBV7-3; d_call: -; clone_size: many; j_call: TRBJ2-5